The 20 T cell receptor beta chains below all came from one sample that was sequenced in a study of blood T cell repertoires in COVID-19. Measured with immunoSEQ multiplex PCR; TCRdb has only the in-frame clones, and not every one. Here the sample spans about 220,000 clones, roughly 84% being singletons. Source material: peripheral blood. These TCRs come from a woman aged 30 to 39 who had recovered from COVID-19.

The rearrangement joins TRBV9 to TRBJ2-6; 10 nucleotides agree with TRBD1. The germline CDR1 and CDR2 sequences are SGDLS and YYNGEE. V shed 3 bases, J shed 0 bases, and the junction held 9 bases outside the gene matches. This CDR3 is 19 amino acids long. The CDR3 DNA reads TGTGCCAGCAGCGCCAGACAGGGGGCTCTACGCTCTGGGGCCAACGTCCTGACTTTC. It is translated as CASSARQGALRSGANVLTF.

This clone was observed a handful of times. J is TRBJ1-1 and V is TRBV5-1, with 8 bases that match TRBD1. With V trimmed by 4 bases and J by 6 bases, 5 bases remained unmatched. CDR1 and CDR2 from the germline V gene are SGHRS and YFSETQ. The CDR3 consists of 13 residues. The CDR3 region is CASSSETGAEAFF. The CDR3 DNA reads TGCGCCAGCAGCAGTGAGACAGGGGCTGAAGCTTTCTTT.

The chain combines TRBV5-1 with TRBJ2-2, with 9 bases aligning to TRBD2. The CDR3 is 17 amino acids. The germline V gene encodes CDR1 SGHRS and CDR2 YFSETQ. V lost 4 bases to trimming and J lost 1 base; unmatched junction nucleotides: 8. CDR3 residues: CASSPGRSGRNTGELFF. CDR3 in DNA: TGCGCCAGCAGCCCGGGCCGTAGCGGGAGGAACACCGGGGAGCTGTTTTTT.

The rearrangement uses TRBV11-3 and TRBJ2-7; 10 positions match TRBD2. This CDR3 comprises 15 residues. J was trimmed by 6 bases and V by 2 bases; bases with no gene match: 7. In germline, CDR1 is SGHNT, CDR2 YENEEA. DNA for the CDR3: TGTGCCAGCAGCTTAAAAGCGGGAGGGCGAGGCGAGCAGTACTTC. This sequence encodes CASSLKAGGRGEQYF.

The V and J genes are TRBV11-2 and TRBJ1-5; 8 nucleotides align to TRBD1. The CDR3 runs to 14 residues. CDR1 is SGHAT, CDR2 FQNNGV, per germline. V gave up 2 bases and J gave up 6 bases; unmatched junction bases: 3. The CDR3 protein is CASSLQGAGQPQHF. Here the CDR3 DNA reads TGTGCCAGCAGCTTACAGGGGGCAGGTCAGCCCCAGCATTTT.

The chain has TRBV28 and TRBJ2-3, with TRBD1 matching over 9 bases. The CDR3 has 16 residues. Looked up from germline, CDR1 is MDHEN and CDR2 is SYDVKM. J was trimmed by 1 base and V by 5 bases; bases with no gene match: 7. CDR3 sequence (DNA): TGTGCCAGCAGTCCCTCGACAGGGGGAGGCACAGATACGCAGTATTTT. It yields the protein CASSPSTGGGTDTQYF.

This clone was seen just once. DNA of the CDR3: TGTGCCAGCAGGAAGACAGGGGATAACTATGGCTACACCTTC. It codes for CASRKTGDNYGYTF. V gene TRBV6-5 combines with J gene TRBJ1-2; 8 bases fit TRBD1. Looked up from germline, CDR1 is MNHEY and CDR2 is SVGAGI. The CDR3 consists of 14 residues. V was clipped by 6 bases and J by 1 base; unmatched bases: 4.

Of note for this clone: Distinct nucleotide sequences in the sample also encode this CDR3. This chain connects TRBV7-3 to TRBJ2-3; D not resolved. V lost 1 base and J lost 6, with 5 bases in between. Germline assignment: CDR1 SGHTA and CDR2 FQGTGA. The CDR3 has 12 amino acids. The CDR3 nucleotides are TGTGCCAGCAGCTTAAGTCGGGATACGCAGTATTTT. Translation: CASSLSRDTQYF.

The genes are TRBV10-1 and TRBJ2-1, with a tentative D call TRBD2 (5 bases). V shed 2 bases and J shed 0 bases, with 11 bases lying between them. The germline gives CDR1 WNHNN, CDR2 SYGVQD (reference sequence). There are 16 residues in the CDR3. The CDR3 spells CASSEVPGSSYNEQFF. As DNA, the CDR3 is TGCGCCAGCAGTGAGGTCCCGGGGAGCTCCTACAATGAGCAGTTCTTC.

The chain joins TRBV9 to TRBJ2-2; D is possibly TRBD1 (5 bases). Germline-derived CDR1 and CDR2 are SGDLS and YYNGEE. The V end lost 0 bases, the J end lost 3 bases, and 15 bases lay between the germline ends. CDR3 length equals 17 residues. CDR3 nucleotides: TGTGCCAGCAGCGTAGCTGGAAGGGGTAGAGACACCGGGGAGCTGTTTTTT. Amino acid sequence: CASSVAGRGRDTGELFF.

This chain uses TRBV7-2 with TRBJ1-5, with D possibly TRBD1 on 5 matching bases. This CDR3 spans 18 amino acids. V was cut by 3 bases and J by 2 bases, with 20 bases left in between. Per the germline V gene, CDR1 is SGHTA and CDR2 is FQGNSA. CDR3 residues: CASSFRGIGAVRNQPQHF. Written as DNA, the CDR3 is TGTGCCAGCAGCTTTAGGGGAATAGGGGCGGTCCGCAATCAGCCCCAGCATTTT.

The chain carries TRBV27 and TRBJ2-7; 13 bases are shared with TRBD2. V dropped 11 bases and J dropped 2; count of bases not matched to a gene: 18. Germline lookup yields CDR1 MNHEY and CDR2 SMNVEV (reference sequence). The CDR3 loop spans 18 amino acids. The CDR3 loop reads CAGILRGQGLAGTYEQYF. For the CDR3, the DNA is TGTGCCGGGATACTACGGGGTCAGGGACTAGCGGGAACCTACGAGCAGTACTTC.

Only one count was recorded for this clone. The rearrangement links TRBV6-5 to TRBJ2-3, with TRBD1 as a possible D gene (5 bases). Trimming took 7 bases from V and 0 from J, leaving 14 bases between them. The CDR3 extends over 15 amino acids. CDR1 is MNHEY, CDR2 SVGAGI, per germline. CDR3 DNA sequence: TGTGCCAGCATCTCTGGACATAGTAGCACAGATACGCAGTATTTT. It yields the protein CASISGHSSTDTQYF.

In DNA form, the CDR3 reads TGTGCCAGCAGCTCGTCGGACAGAGCGTTTGAAGCTTTCTTT. Translation gives CASSSSDRAFEAFF. This rearrangement joins TRBV11-2 to TRBJ1-1, with D possibly being TRBD1 (6 bases). The V end was cut by 4 bases, the J end by 7 bases, with 16 bases between. The CDR3 loop spans 14 amino acids. Per germline, CDR1 SGHAT and CDR2 FQNNGV. The whole variable domain, remainder taken from reference TRBV11-2 and TRBJ1-1, is EAGVAQSPRYKIIEKRQSVAFWCNPISGHATLYWYQQILGQGPKLLIQFQNNGVVDDSQLPKDRFSAERLKGVDSTLKIQPAKLEDSAVYLCASSSSDRAFEAFFGQGTRLTVV.

V usage is TRBV11-2 and J usage is TRBJ1-2; 11 positions agree with TRBD1. The CDR3 length is 14 residues. The trim removed 5 bases at V and 4 bases at J, leaving 3 bases unmatched. Germline CDR1 reads SGHAT; CDR2 reads FQNNGV. The CDR3 DNA is TGTGCCAGCAGCATGGGACAGGGGGGCTATGGCTACACCTTC. This gives the protein CASSMGQGGYGYTF.

Only one count was recorded for this clone. The V gene is TRBV18, the J gene TRBJ2-4; maybe TRBD1 (5 bases). This CDR3 spans 15 amino acids. The V gene lost 1 base and the J gene lost 10 bases, with 17 bases spanning the gap. The germline V gene has CDR1 KGHSH and CDR2 LQKENI. CDR3 loop: CASSPRPGPRGIQYF. CDR3 in DNA: TGTGCCAGCTCACCACGCCCAGGGCCAAGAGGAATTCAGTACTTC.

The chain recombines TRBV11-3 with TRBJ2-1; 7 bases agree with TRBD1. The germline V gene encodes CDR1 SGHNT and CDR2 YENEEA. The CDR3 runs to 18 residues. After removal of 5 bases from V and 1 base from J, the junction contained 14 bases not matched to a gene. Here the CDR3 reads CASSQTGLGDWSYNEQFF. In DNA, the CDR3 is TGTGCCAGCAGCCAGACAGGGTTAGGCGATTGGTCCTACAATGAGCAGTTCTTC. Based on the CDR3 plus reference TRBV11-3 and TRBJ2-1, the full variable domain is EAGVVQSPRYKIIEKKQPVAFWCNPISGHNTLYWYLQNLGQGPELLIRYENEEAVDDSQLPKDRFSAERLKGVDSTLKIQPAELGDSAVYLCASSQTGLGDWSYNEQFFGPGTRLTVL.

The chain joins TRBV24-1 to TRBJ2-1; tentatively, D is TRBD1 (6 bases). V shed 5 bases and J shed 2 bases, with 15 bases lying between them. Germline V gene data show CDR1 as KGHDR and CDR2 as SFDVKD. The CDR3 has 16 residues. CDR3 nucleotides: TGTGCCACCAGTGGAAGCCAAGGACAGACCTACAATGAGCAGTTCTTC. It encodes CATSGSQGQTYNEQFF.

CDR3 loop: CASSLATGLGEQFF. As DNA, the CDR3 is TGCGCCAGCAGCTTGGCGACAGGGCTGGGTGAGCAGTTCTTC. The chain has TRBV5-1 and TRBJ2-1; 7 nucleotides line up with TRBD1. CDR1 is SGHRS and CDR2 is YFSETQ in the germline V gene. This CDR3 region has 14 residues. Trimming took 0 bases from V and 9 from J; bases not matched to a gene: 6. Together with reference TRBV5-1 and TRBJ2-1, the CDR3 gives the full variable domain: KAGVTQTPRYLIKTRGQQVTLSCSPISGHRSVSWYQQTPGQGLQFLFEYFSETQRNKGNFPGRFSGRQFSNSRSEMNVSTLELGDSALYLCASSLATGLGEQFFGPGTRLTVL.

This clone was counted ten times or more. The chain employs TRBV16 and TRBJ2-7; 8 bases are a match to TRBD1. Germline loops: CDR1 KGHSY, CDR2 FQNENV. V lost 4 bases to trimming and J lost 7 bases; unmatched junction nucleotides: 6. There are 13 residues in the CDR3. The CDR3 DNA follows: TGTGCCAGCAGCCGAGGGGACAGGCAGGAGCAGTACTTC. It is translated as CASSRGDRQEQYF.